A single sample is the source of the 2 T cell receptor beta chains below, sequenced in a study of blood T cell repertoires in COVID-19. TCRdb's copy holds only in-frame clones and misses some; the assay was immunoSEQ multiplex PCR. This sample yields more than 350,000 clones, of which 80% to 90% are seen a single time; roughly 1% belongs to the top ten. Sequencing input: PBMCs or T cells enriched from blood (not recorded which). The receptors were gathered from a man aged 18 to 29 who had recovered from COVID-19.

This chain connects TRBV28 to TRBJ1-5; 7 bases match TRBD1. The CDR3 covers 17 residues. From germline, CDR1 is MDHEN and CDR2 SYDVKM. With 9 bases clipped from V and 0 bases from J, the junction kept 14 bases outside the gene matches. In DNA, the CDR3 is TGTGCCAGTCGCCCTCATTCCGGGACAGTTAGCAATCAGCCCCAGCATTTT. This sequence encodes CASRPHSGTVSNQPQHF.

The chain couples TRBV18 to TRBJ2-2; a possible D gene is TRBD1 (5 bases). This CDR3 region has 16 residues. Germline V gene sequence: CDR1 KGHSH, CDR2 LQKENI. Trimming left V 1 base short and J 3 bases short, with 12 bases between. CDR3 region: CASSPRSGSDTGELFF. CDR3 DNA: TGTGCCAGCTCACCACGGTCAGGGTCGGACACCGGGGAGCTGTTTTTT.